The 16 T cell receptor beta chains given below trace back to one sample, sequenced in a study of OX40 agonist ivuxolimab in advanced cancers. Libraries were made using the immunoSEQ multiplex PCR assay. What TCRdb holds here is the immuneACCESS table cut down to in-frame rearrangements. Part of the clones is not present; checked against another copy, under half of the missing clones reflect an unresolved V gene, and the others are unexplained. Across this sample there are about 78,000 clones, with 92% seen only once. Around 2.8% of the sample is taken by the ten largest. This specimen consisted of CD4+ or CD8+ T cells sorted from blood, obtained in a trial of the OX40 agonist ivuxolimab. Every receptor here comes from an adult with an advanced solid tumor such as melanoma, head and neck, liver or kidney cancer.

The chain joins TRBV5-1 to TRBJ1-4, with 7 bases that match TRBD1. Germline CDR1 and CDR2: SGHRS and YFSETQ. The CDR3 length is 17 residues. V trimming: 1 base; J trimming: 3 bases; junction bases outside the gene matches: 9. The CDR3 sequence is CASSLRRQGGSNEKLFF. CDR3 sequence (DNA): TGCGCCAGCAGCTTGAGGAGACAGGGAGGTTCTAATGAAAAACTGTTTTTT.

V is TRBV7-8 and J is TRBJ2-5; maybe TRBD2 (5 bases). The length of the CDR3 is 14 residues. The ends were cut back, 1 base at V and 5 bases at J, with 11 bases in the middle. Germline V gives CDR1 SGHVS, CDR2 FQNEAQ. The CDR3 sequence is CASSLVTGLETQYF. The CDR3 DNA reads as TGTGCCAGCAGCTTAGTTACGGGGTTGGAGACCCAGTACTTC.

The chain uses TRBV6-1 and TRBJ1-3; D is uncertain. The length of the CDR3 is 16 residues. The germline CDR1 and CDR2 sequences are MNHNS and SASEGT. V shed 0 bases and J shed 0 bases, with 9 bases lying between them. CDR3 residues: CASSEAHGISGNTIYF. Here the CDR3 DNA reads TGTGCCAGCAGTGAAGCGCACGGGATCTCTGGAAACACCATATATTTT.

CDR3: CASRIAGVRDTQYF. The CDR3 DNA is TGCGCCAGCAGAATAGCGGGAGTTAGAGATACGCAGTATTTT. The chain employs TRBV5-1 and TRBJ2-3; 9 bases are shared with TRBD2. The CDR3 has 14 residues. The germline V gene encodes CDR1 SGHRS and CDR2 YFSETQ. The J segment lost 5 bases and the V segment lost 5 bases, leaving 6 bases of the junction unmatched.

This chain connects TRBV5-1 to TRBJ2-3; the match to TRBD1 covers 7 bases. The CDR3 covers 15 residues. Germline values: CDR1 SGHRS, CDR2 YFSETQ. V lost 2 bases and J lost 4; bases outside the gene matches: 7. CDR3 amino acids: CASSLQQGTADTQYF. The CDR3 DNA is TGCGCCAGCAGCTTACAACAGGGGACGGCAGATACGCAGTATTTT.

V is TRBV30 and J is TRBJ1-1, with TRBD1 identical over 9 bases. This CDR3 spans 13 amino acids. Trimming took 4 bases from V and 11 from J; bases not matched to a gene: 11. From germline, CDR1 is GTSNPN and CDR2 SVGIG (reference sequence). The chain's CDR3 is CAWISTGGFVAFF. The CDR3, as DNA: TGTGCCTGGATTTCGACAGGGGGGTTTGTGGCTTTCTTT.

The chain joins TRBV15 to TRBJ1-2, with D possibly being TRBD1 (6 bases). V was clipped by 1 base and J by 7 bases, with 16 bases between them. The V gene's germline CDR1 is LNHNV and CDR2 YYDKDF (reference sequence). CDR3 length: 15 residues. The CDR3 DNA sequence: TGTGCCACCAGCAGAGTAGAGGGGGGAACAGCTGGCTACACCTTC. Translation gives CATSRVEGGTAGYTF.

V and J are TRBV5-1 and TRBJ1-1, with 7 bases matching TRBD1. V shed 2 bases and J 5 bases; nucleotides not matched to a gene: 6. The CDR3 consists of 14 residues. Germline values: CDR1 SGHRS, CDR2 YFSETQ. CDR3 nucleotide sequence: TGCGCCAGCAGCTTCATAAGGGGGCCGACTGAAGCTTTCTTT. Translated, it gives CASSFIRGPTEAFF.

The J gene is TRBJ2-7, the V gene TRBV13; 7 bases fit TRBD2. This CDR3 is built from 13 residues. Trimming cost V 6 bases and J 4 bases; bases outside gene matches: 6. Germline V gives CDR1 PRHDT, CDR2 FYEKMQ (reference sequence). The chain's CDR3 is CASSSRGEYEQYF. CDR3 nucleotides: TGTGCCAGCAGTTCCCGGGGGGAGTACGAGCAGTACTTC. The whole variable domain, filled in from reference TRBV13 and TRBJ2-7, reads AAGVIQSPRHLIKEKRETATLKCYPIPRHDTVYWYQQGPGQDPQFLISFYEKMQSDKGSIPDRFSAQQFSDYHSELNMSSLELGDSALYFCASSSRGEYEQYFGPGTRLTVT.

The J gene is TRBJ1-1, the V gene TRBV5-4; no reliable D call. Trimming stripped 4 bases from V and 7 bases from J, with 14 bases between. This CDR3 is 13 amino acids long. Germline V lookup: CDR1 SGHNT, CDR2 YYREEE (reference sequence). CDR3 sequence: CASSPVSTGEAFF. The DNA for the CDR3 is TGTGCCAGCAGCCCGGTGAGCACGGGTGAAGCTTTCTTT.

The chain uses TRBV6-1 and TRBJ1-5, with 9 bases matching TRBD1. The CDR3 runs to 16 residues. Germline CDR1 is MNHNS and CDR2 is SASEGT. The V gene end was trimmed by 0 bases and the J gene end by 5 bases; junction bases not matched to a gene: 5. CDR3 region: CASSEAGTGRYQPQHF. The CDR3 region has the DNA TGTGCCAGCAGTGAAGCCGGGACAGGGAGGTATCAGCCCCAGCATTTT.

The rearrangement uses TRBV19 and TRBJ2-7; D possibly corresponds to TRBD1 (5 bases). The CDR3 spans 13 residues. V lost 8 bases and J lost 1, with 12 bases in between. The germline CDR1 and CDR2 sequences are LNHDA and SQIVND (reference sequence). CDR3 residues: CASGADRSYEQYF. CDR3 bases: TGTGCCAGTGGGGCAGATCGATCCTACGAGCAGTACTTC.

The CDR3 DNA sequence: TGTGCCAGCAGCTTAATGGGGATTCAAGAGACCCAGTACTTC. Residues: CASSLMGIQETQYF. This chain joins TRBV7-9 and TRBJ2-5, with D unresolved. The ends were cut back, 2 bases at V and 2 bases at J, with 9 bases in the middle. The CDR3 loop spans 14 amino acids. CDR1 and CDR2 from the germline V gene are SEHNR and FQNEAQ (reference sequence).

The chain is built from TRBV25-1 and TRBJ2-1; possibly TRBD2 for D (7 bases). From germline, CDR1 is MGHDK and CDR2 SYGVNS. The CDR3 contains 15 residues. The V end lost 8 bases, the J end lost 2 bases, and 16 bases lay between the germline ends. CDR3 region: CASARGGGTYNEQFF. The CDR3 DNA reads TGTGCCAGCGCACGGGGAGGGGGAACCTACAATGAGCAGTTCTTC.

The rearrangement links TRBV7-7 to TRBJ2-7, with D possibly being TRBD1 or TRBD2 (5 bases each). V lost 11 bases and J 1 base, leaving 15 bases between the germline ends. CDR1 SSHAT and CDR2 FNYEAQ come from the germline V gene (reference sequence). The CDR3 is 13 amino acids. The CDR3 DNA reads TGTGCCCGTAAAGGGACGAGGTCCTACGAGCAGTACTTC. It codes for CARKGTRSYEQYF.

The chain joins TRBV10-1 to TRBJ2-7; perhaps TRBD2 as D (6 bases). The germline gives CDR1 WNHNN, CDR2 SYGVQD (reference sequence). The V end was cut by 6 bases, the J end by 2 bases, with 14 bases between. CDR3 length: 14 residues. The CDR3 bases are TGCGCCAGCAGCGATACGGGGGATACCTACGAGCAGTACTTC. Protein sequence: CASSDTGDTYEQYF.